This T cell receptor beta chain was identified in a study of T cell changes during pregnancy in multiple sclerosis. TCRdb's table, derived via immunoSEQ multiplex PCR, lists solely in-frame clones and lacks some. The profile covers 52,000 or so clones, with about nine tenths appearing a single time and around 0.25% taken by the ten largest. This CDR3 comprises 14 residues. From germline, CDR1 is SGHTA and CDR2 FQGNSA. Trimming stripped 5 bases from V and 2 bases from J, with 10 bases between. The source material was CD4+ T cells from peripheral blood mononuclear cells, sampled in the second trimester of pregnancy. The source is a female donor with multiple sclerosis, enrolled in a pregnancy study. The V and J genes are TRBV7-2 and TRBJ1-5; D possibly corresponds to TRBD1 (5 bases). The CDR3 sequence: CASSLKGGNQPQHF. DNA for the CDR3: TGTGCCAGCAGCCTTAAAGGGGGCAATCAGCCCCAGCATTTT. Full variable domain (missing parts from reference TRBV7-2 and TRBJ1-5): GAGVSQSPSNKVTEKGKDVELRCDPISGHTALYWYRQSLGQGLEFLIYFQGNSAPDKSGLPSDRFSAERTGGSVSTLTIQRTQQEDSAVYLCASSLKGGNQPQHFGDGTRLSIL.